This TCR beta chain was identified in a study of blood T cell repertoires in COVID-19. Study in general: Sites in the United States, Italy and Spain provided acute and convalescent COVID-19 samples. PBMCs, B-cell-depleted T cells, or T cells were the source of the cDNA or gDNA that made up the material.

The Seattle patients joined while their infection was active and were tracked longitudinally afterward. Germline loops: CDR1 SGHTA, CDR2 FQGNSA. The CDR3 runs to 14 residues. The V and J ends lost 5 bases and 3 bases, in that order; junction bases with no gene match: 6. Authors' data handling: Researchers report that nucleated cell counts were estimated from reference gene primer amplification. Data came from immunoSEQ multiplex PCR; TCRdb stores just in-frame clones and leaves some out. Clonal size and the V and J genes are those of that table, whereas D and trimming came from the DNA. The table has 100,000 to 150,000 clones, around 70% seen once.

The source of this sequence is a man aged 80 or over with COVID-19, enrolled during active disease. The sequenced material came from peripheral blood. The rearrangement links TRBV7-2 to TRBJ2-7, with 8 bases aligning to TRBD1. The CDR3 here is CASSADRGDYEQYF. In nucleotides, the CDR3 is TGTGCCAGCAGCGCAGACAGGGGCGACTACGAGCAGTACTTC.